Listed below are T cell receptor beta chains from one sample, sequenced in a study of cytomegalovirus exposure and HLA in healthy donors. The data were produced by immunoSEQ multiplex PCR, yet TCRdb's version contains in-frame clones alone and is incomplete. The repertoire has 65,000 to 80,000 clones, just under 80% of them found once; the top ten carry about 9.5%. Sequenced material: PBMCs. Receptors were obtained from a woman aged 40 to 50 in good health and CMV-seropositive. Both conserved end residues are part of each CDR3. D genes are given only for firm matches. Rows give clone size only sometimes, using once, few, many, or a class for an expanded clone.

J gene | clone size | V gene | D gene | CDR3 DNA | CDR3 protein
TRBJ1-1 | . | TRBV19 | TRBD1 | TGTGCCAGTATCCGGGACAGGAACACTGAAGCTTTCTTT | CASIRDRNTEAFF
TRBJ1-1 | . | TRBV29-1 | TRBD1 | TGCAGCGTGCAAGAGACAGGGGGGGGAACTGAAGCTTTCTTT | CSVQETGGGTEAFF
TRBJ1-5 | . | TRBV27 | TRBD1 | TGTGCCAGCAGTTTATACACAGGGGCGGGTCAGCCCCAGCATTTT | CASSLYTGAGQPQHF
TRBJ1-2 | . | TRBV19 | . | TGTGCCAGTAGTATACTCATGCCGGGTAGTCTTGTCTATGGCTACACCTTC | CASSILMPGSLVYGYTF
TRBJ2-5 | . | TRBV18 | . | TGTGCCAGCTCCCCTACTGCAGGGGGGAAAGAGACCCAGTACTTC | CASSPTAGGKETQYF
TRBJ2-7 | . | TRBV6-1 | TRBD2 | TGTGCCAGCACCTCAGGACTAGCGAGCCACGAGCAGTACTTC | CASTSGLASHEQYF
TRBJ2-2 | . | TRBV7-2 | TRBD1 | TGTGCCAGCAGCATAAGACAGGGAAGCACCGGGGAGCTGTTTTTT | CASSIRQGSTGELFF
TRBJ2-4 | . | TRBV7-2 | . | TGTGCCAGCAGCCCGGGGGGCCGGGACATTCAGTACTTC | CASSPGGRDIQYF
TRBJ2-5 | . | TRBV9 | TRBD2 | TGTGCCAGCAGCGGTAGCGGGGGGCAAGAGACCCAGTACTTC | CASSGSGGQETQYF
TRBJ1-2 | . | TRBV7-8 | TRBD1 | TGTGCCAGCAGCTTCGCCGGGACAGGGGATGGCTACACCTTC | CASSFAGTGDGYTF
TRBJ1-5 | once | TRBV27 | . | TGTGCCAGCAGCTTTGACGGGAATAGCAATCAGCCCCAGCATTTT | CASSFDGNSNQPQHF
TRBJ2-7 | once | TRBV6-1 | TRBD1 | TGTGCCAGCAGTTCTACAGGGGGCAGAGACGAGCAGTACTTC | CASSSTGGRDEQYF
TRBJ2-5 | . | TRBV6-5 | TRBD2 | TGTGCCAGCCTAGGGGCGGGGGAACAAGAGACCCAGTACTTC | CASLGAGEQETQYF
TRBJ2-7 | few | TRBV18 | TRBD1 | TGTGCCAGCTCACCACGCCCCGGGACAGCGACCTACGAGCAGTACTTC | CASSPRPGTATYEQYF
TRBJ1-2 | . | TRBV6-6 | . | TGTGCCAGCTACCTCGGGAGGAGGGGGAACTATGGCTACACCTTC | CASYLGRRGNYGYTF
TRBJ1-2 | once | TRBV7-2 | . | TGTGCCAGCAGCCCCAGCTGGGCGGGAAACTATGGCTACACCTTC | CASSPSWAGNYGYTF
TRBJ2-2 | . | TRBV5-6 | . | TGTGCCAGCAGCTTACCCGGGACACCGAACACCGGGGAGCTGTTTTTT | CASSLPGTPNTGELFF
TRBJ1-3 | . | TRBV19 | TRBD1 | TGTGCCAGTACCCAGACAGGGGTCGGAAACACCATATATTTT | CASTQTGVGNTIYF
TRBJ2-2 | . | TRBV11-1 | TRBD1 | TGTGCCAGCGTAACGAAGGGGGCCGGCACCGGGGAGCTGTTTTTT | CASVTKGAGTGELFF
TRBJ2-7 | . | TRBV28 | TRBD1 | TGTGCCAGCAGTTTGACAGGGCCCGAGCAGTACTTC | CASSLTGPEQYF
TRBJ2-1 | . | TRBV11-1 | TRBD2 | TGTGCCAGCAGCTCCGGACTAGCGGGGGGCAATGAGCAGTTCTTC | CASSSGLAGGNEQFF
TRBJ1-5 | . | TRBV6-6 | . | TGTGCCAGCAGAGTTGGTTCAGGGAATCAGCCCCAGCATTTT | CASRVGSGNQPQHF
TRBJ2-7 | . | TRBV7-2 | . | TGTGCCAGCAGCTTAGCCGGGGGTGGGGCCTACGAGCAGTACTTC | CASSLAGGGAYEQYF
TRBJ1-5 | . | TRBV19 | . | TGTGCCAGTAGTAATGACGGGGCGGGGAGCAATCAGCCCCAGCATTTT | CASSNDGAGSNQPQHF
TRBJ2-5 | . | TRBV7-9 | . | TGTGCCAGCAGCTTAGAAAGCTTTGCCGCAGGCTTCCAAGAGACCCAGTACTTC | CASSLESFAAGFQETQYF
TRBJ2-7 | . | TRBV5-1 | . | TGCGCCAGCAGCCGAGGGCTTGGGAGGAATTACGAGCAGTACTTC | CASSRGLGRNYEQYF
TRBJ2-7 | . | TRBV27 | . | TGTGCCAGCAGTTTACCCCCCCCAGGGTCGGCCGAGCAGTACTTC | CASSLPPPGSAEQYF
TRBJ2-7 | . | TRBV19 | . | TGTGCCAGTAGTAGTAGCTTCTACGAGCAGTACTTC | CASSSSFYEQYF
TRBJ2-5 | . | TRBV5-1 | . | TGCGCCAGCAGCTTAGCCTTTGGACAGTACCAAGAGACCCAGTACTTC | CASSLAFGQYQETQYF
TRBJ2-1 | few | TRBV2 | . | TGTGCCAGCATCCTAAAGGGGCCTCAAGCCTACAATGAGCAGTTCTTC | CASILKGPQAYNEQFF
TRBJ2-7 | . | TRBV28 | TRBD1 | TGTGCCAGCACTCAGGGGGTAGGGCTCTACGAGCAGTACTTC | CASTQGVGLYEQYF
TRBJ1-1 | . | TRBV6-1 | TRBD1 | TGTGCCAGCAACCCTACAGGGGGCAATGAAGCTTTCTTT | CASNPTGGNEAFF
TRBJ2-5 | . | TRBV13 | . | TGTGCCAGCAGCTTACAGGCATACCAAGAGACCCAGTACTTC | CASSLQAYQETQYF
TRBJ2-1 | . | TRBV9 | . | TGTGCCAGCAGCGTAGCTCCGGCTGAGGAGTTCTTC | CASSVAPAEEFF
TRBJ1-1 | . | TRBV9 | TRBD1 | TGTGCCAGCAGCGTCAACAGGGGCGGTGAAGCTTTCTTT | CASSVNRGGEAFF
TRBJ1-2 | . | TRBV5-4 | . | TGTGCCAGCAGCTTGGGGCCAAGTTCTAACTATGGCTACACCTTC | CASSLGPSSNYGYTF
TRBJ1-1 | few | TRBV7-3 | TRBD1 | TGTGCCAGCAGTCCGACAGGGTCTCCCGCTGAAGCTTTCTTT | CASSPTGSPAEAFF
TRBJ2-3 | . | TRBV5-1 | . | TGCGCCAGCAGCTTGGGGACTAGCACAGATACGCAGTATTTT | CASSLGTSTDTQYF
TRBJ2-7 | . | TRBV18 | . | TGTGCCAGCTCAAGGGACTTAACCTACGAGCAGTACTTC | CASSRDLTYEQYF
TRBJ1-2 | . | TRBV10-3 | . | TGTGCCATCAGTGAACCTACGGGCTATGGCTACACCTTC | CAISEPTGYGYTF
TRBJ2-1 | . | TRBV5-6 | TRBD2 | TGTGCCAGCGGGGGGGTTTCCTACAATGAGCAGTTCTTC | CASGGVSYNEQFF
TRBJ2-7 | . | TRBV2 | . | TGTGCCAGCAGAGAGGGCACCTCCTACGAGCAGTACTTC | CASREGTSYEQYF
TRBJ1-5 | . | TRBV5-5 | TRBD1 | TGTGCCAGCAGCCCTCACCCGACAGGGGGCAATCAGCCCCAGCATTTT | CASSPHPTGGNQPQHF
TRBJ1-2 | . | TRBV7-2 | TRBD1 | TGTGCCAGCAGCACGCCCCGACAGGGTCGGGCAGACTATGGCTACACCTTC | CASSTPRQGRADYGYTF
TRBJ2-7 | . | TRBV7-2 | TRBD1 | TGTGCCAGCAGCTTTCCCGGGACAGCCTACGAGCAGTACTTC | CASSFPGTAYEQYF
TRBJ1-4 | . | TRBV18 | TRBD1 | TGTGCCAGCTCACTGTTACAGGGGTCACCTAATGAAAAACTGTTTTTT | CASSLLQGSPNEKLFF
TRBJ2-4 | . | TRBV11-2 | TRBD1 | TGTGCCACCAACTTGGGACAGGGGGGAAACATTCAGTACTTC | CATNLGQGGNIQYF
TRBJ1-2 | . | TRBV7-9 | . | TGTGCCAGCAGATTAGGACAGCGTTCTCCCACCTTC | CASRLGQRSPTF
TRBJ2-7 | . | TRBV19 | TRBD2 | TGTGCCAGTAGTATAGGACTAGCGGGTTACGAGCAGTACTTC | CASSIGLAGYEQYF
TRBJ2-7 | . | TRBV7-2 | . | TGTGCCAGCAGCTGGACACCGGAGAGCTCCTACGAGCAGTACTTC | CASSWTPESSYEQYF
TRBJ2-3 | . | TRBV6-5 | TRBD1 | TGTGCCAGCGTGGGACAGGGAAACACAGATACGCAGTATTTT | CASVGQGNTDTQYF
TRBJ2-3 | . | TRBV5-1 | . | TGCGCCAGCAGCTCCGACATCATACCTACCCATAACACAGATACGCAGTATTTT | CASSSDIIPTHNTDTQYF
TRBJ1-1 | . | TRBV30 | TRBD1 | TGTGCCTGGAATGTGGGGGGGGACAGGGAAGCTTTCTTT | CAWNVGGDREAFF
TRBJ1-1 | . | TRBV6-5 | . | TGTGCCAGCAGCCGATACTACCAAATGAACACTGAAGCTTTCTTT | CASSRYYQMNTEAFF
TRBJ2-6 | . | TRBV25-1 | . | TGTGCCAGCCGGGAGGGGGCGATGATCTCTGGGGCCAACGTCCTGACTTTC | CASREGAMISGANVLTF
TRBJ1-2 | few | TRBV15 | . | TGTGCCACCAGCACCCCTACCTATGGCTACACCTTC | CATSTPTYGYTF